This T cell receptor beta chain stems from a study of T cells after posttransplantation cyclophosphamide. Generated by immunoSEQ multiplex PCR, the TCRdb table keeps only in-frame clones and is missing some. The sample is made up of about 7,200 clones, none counted only once. This CDR3 is 16 amino acids long. Trimming took 1 base from V and 8 from J; bases not matched to a gene: 7. Germline V gene lookup returns CDR1 SGHRS and CDR2 YFSETQ. Treatment was busulfan-fludarabine conditioning, a marrow graft, and cyclophosphamide on days +3 and +4. Study-wide results and limits: Donor CD8+ memory clones often dominated recipient blood repertoires at later times. TRB overlap between skin or GI tissue T cells and blood was limited. After PTCy, TRB diversity resembled that of CNI/methotrexate controls.

To note about this clone: Antigen unknown.

The sequence was collected from a female patient aged 50-59 years who received an allogeneic stem cell transplant from a related donor, was CMV-positive, and had no GVHD. The graft donor may have contributed some T cells. The chain joins TRBV5-1 to TRBJ1-6; the match to TRBD1 covers 9 bases. This material consisted of PBMCs, taken after allogeneic stem cell transplant with posttransplant cyclophosphamide. In nucleotides, the CDR3 is TGCGCCAGCAGCTTGCAAGTGACAGGGGGGGATTCACCCCTCCACTTT. Encoded protein: CASSLQVTGGDSPLHF.